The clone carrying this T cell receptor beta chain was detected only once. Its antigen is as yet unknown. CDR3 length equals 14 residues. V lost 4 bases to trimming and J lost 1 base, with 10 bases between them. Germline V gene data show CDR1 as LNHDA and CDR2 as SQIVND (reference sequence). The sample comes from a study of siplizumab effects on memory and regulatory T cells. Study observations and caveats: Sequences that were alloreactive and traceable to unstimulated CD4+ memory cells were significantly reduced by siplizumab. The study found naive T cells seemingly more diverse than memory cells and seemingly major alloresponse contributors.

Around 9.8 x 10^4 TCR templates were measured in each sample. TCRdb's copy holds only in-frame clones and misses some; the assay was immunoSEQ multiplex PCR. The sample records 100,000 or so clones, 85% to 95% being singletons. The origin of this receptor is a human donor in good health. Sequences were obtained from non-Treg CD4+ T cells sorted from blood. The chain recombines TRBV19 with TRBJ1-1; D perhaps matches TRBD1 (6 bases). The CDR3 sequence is CASSKRGENTEAFF. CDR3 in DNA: TGTGCCAGTAGTAAGAGGGGGGAGAACACTGAAGCTTTCTTT.